Below, 14 T cell receptor beta chains from the same sample are listed, as sequenced in a study of CD8+ T cells in alopecia areata. The treatment was: oral pan-JAK inhibitor, 5-10 mg twice daily. Extraction of RNA preceded its reverse transcription into cDNA, which served as the sequencing template. Produced via immunoSEQ multiplex PCR; TCRdb's table is partial and in-frame only. The repertoire consists of 190,000 or so clones, with roughly 64% occurring once and the leading ten covering 5.5% to 6%. The sample consisted of CD4+ T cells sorted from blood, taken at week 24, from a patient treated with tofacitinib. The receptors here all came from a human donor with alopecia areata.

The J gene is TRBJ2-7, the V gene TRBV25-1; perhaps TRBD2 as D (7 bases). Between the trimmed V and J ends, which lost 5 bases and 4 bases, there was a span of 15 bases. The CDR3 is made up of 14 amino acids. The germline gives CDR1 MGHDK, CDR2 SYGVNS. The CDR3 DNA follows: TGTGCCAGCAGTAACGGGGGGCGGAAATACGAGCAGTACTTC. Its translation is CASSNGGRKYEQYF.

The rearrangement joins TRBV7-9 to TRBJ2-1, with 7 bases aligning to TRBD2. The trim removed 0 bases at V and 11 bases at J, leaving 1 base unmatched. This CDR3 contains 12 residues. In germline, CDR1 is SEHNR, CDR2 FQNEAQ (reference sequence). CDR3 sequence: CASSLAGTKQFF. In DNA form, the CDR3 reads TGTGCCAGCAGCTTAGCCGGGACTAAGCAGTTCTTC. Full variable domain (rest looked up from reference TRBV7-9 and TRBJ2-1): DTGVSQNPRHKITKRGQNVTFRCDPISEHNRLYWYRQTLGQGPEFLTYFQNEAQLEKSRLLSDRFSAERPKGSFSTLEIQRTEQGDSAMYLCASSLAGTKQFFGPGTRLTVL.

The V and J genes are TRBV29-1 and TRBJ2-5; TRBD2 matches 10 bases. The CDR3 spans 14 residues. From germline, CDR1 is SQVTM and CDR2 ANQGSEA. CDR3 bases: TGCGGCTGCCAGCGGGGGGGTCTCCAAGAGACCCAGTACTTC. Amino acids: CGCQRGGLQETQYF.

In this sample, this clone turned up once. V usage is TRBV10-3 and J usage is TRBJ2-2; TRBD1 is a possible D gene (6 bases). CDR3 length equals 12 residues. Per germline, CDR1 ENHRY and CDR2 SYGVKD. The V end was cut by 3 bases, the J end by 12 bases, with 11 bases between. This CDR3 reads CAISEITGKLFF. The CDR3 DNA sequence: TGTGCCATCAGTGAAATCACAGGGAAGCTGTTTTTT.

V and J are TRBV5-1 and TRBJ1-1, with D possibly matching TRBD1 (6 bases). This CDR3 spans 16 amino acids. Germline CDR1 is SGHRS and CDR2 is YFSETQ. V was clipped by 0 bases and J by 0 bases, with 12 bases between them. The CDR3 is CASSLGQASMNTEAFF. The CDR3 bases are TGCGCCAGCAGCTTGGGACAGGCCTCGATGAACACTGAAGCTTTCTTT.

This clone was observed a few times. V gene TRBV7-2 combines with J gene TRBJ2-1, with unresolved D. Germline-derived CDR1 and CDR2 are SGHTA and FQGNSA. The V end lost 8 bases, the J end lost 10 bases, and 12 bases lay between the germline ends. The length of the CDR3 is 11 residues. Here the CDR3 reads CASREIQEQFF. CDR3 DNA: TGTGCCAGCCGCGAAATCCAAGAGCAGTTCTTC.

This clone was recorded a few times. The CDR3 loop is CASSPIPGGRSNEQFF. DNA for the CDR3: TGTGCCAGCTCACCTATTCCGGGAGGGAGGAGCAATGAGCAGTTCTTC. The chain uses TRBV18 and TRBJ2-1; 8 nucleotides match TRBD2. The germline CDR1 and CDR2 sequences are KGHSH and LQKENI. The CDR3 runs 16 residues. V lost 3 bases, J lost 6 bases, and 10 bases stayed unmatched.

The chain employs TRBV29-1 and TRBJ1-1; 12 bases are shared with TRBD1. Germline values: CDR1 SQVTM, CDR2 ANQGSEA. Trimming took 7 bases from V and 6 from J; bases not matched to a gene: 6. CDR3 size: 13 residues. CDR3 protein: CSAGTGGVSEAFF. The DNA for the CDR3 is TGCAGCGCCGGGACAGGGGGCGTCTCTGAAGCTTTCTTT.

This clone was detected only a few times. The V gene is TRBV10-3, the J gene TRBJ2-1, with TRBD2 matching over 7 bases. V shed 7 bases, J shed 7 bases, and the junction held 10 bases outside the gene matches. CDR3 length: 14 amino acids. Germline V gives CDR1 ENHRY, CDR2 SYGVKD. The CDR3 sequence is CAINPKRGGNEQFF. Written as DNA, the CDR3 is TGTGCCATCAATCCCAAGCGGGGCGGGAATGAGCAGTTCTTC.

This clone turned up a few times. This sequence joins TRBV28 and TRBJ1-1; 9 nucleotides line up with TRBD1. This CDR3 is 15 amino acids long. From germline, CDR1 is MDHEN and CDR2 SYDVKM. Trimming cost V 5 bases and J 5 bases; bases outside gene matches: 9. In DNA, the CDR3 is TGTGCCAGCAGTGCCTTTTCCGGGACAGGGACTGAAGCTTTCTTT. This codes for CASSAFSGTGTEAFF.

V gene TRBV20-1 combines with J gene TRBJ1-1; 7 bases map to TRBD1. With 6 bases clipped from V and 8 bases from J, the junction kept 6 bases outside the gene matches. Looked up from germline, CDR1 is DFQATT and CDR2 is SNEGSKA (reference sequence). The CDR3 is 11 residues long. CDR3 in amino acids: CSAAGQLEAFF. The CDR3 DNA is TGCAGTGCGGCGGGACAGCTAGAAGCTTTCTTT.

This clone was found a few times. The V call is TRBV15, the J call TRBJ1-4; D not certain. Per the germline V gene, CDR1 is LNHNV and CDR2 is YYDKDF (reference sequence). This CDR3 is 12 amino acids long. V lost 0 bases and J 8 bases, leaving 4 bases between the germline ends. The CDR3 region is CATSREREKLFF. The CDR3 nucleotides read TGTGCCACCAGCAGAGAGAGGGAAAAACTGTTTTTT.

The V gene is TRBV6-5, the J gene TRBJ2-5, with D uncertain. The CDR3 runs to 14 residues. V lost 2 bases to trimming and J lost 2 bases, with 9 bases between them. Germline V gives CDR1 MNHEY, CDR2 SVGAGI. CDR3 region: CASSYQWGQETQYF. The CDR3 DNA is TGTGCCAGCAGTTACCAGTGGGGACAAGAGACCCAGTACTTC.

This sequence joins TRBV4-1 and TRBJ2-5, with D perhaps TRBD1 (6 bases). Germline V lookup: CDR1 MGHRA, CDR2 YSYEKL. The V and J ends lost 2 bases and 5 bases respectively, with 15 bases between them. The CDR3 covers 15 residues. CDR3 sequence (DNA): TGCGCCAGCAGCCAATTTCACAGGGTAATGGAGACCCAGTACTTC. This sequence encodes CASSQFHRVMETQYF.